This TCR beta chain is drawn from a study of CD8 T cells in ankylosing spondylitis (dated 2017 in TCRdb). Turning to the overall study: The study profiled T cell receptor beta repertoires in healthy donors and ankylosing spondylitis patients to find disease-linked TCR variants. The full study cohort was made up of approximately 27 ankylosing spondylitis patients and some 100 healthy donors. Samples of peripheral blood were taken, and for ankylosing spondylitis patients, synovial fluid was collected as well.

Paper-wide results and their limitations: Blood from ankylosing spondylitis patients appeared to be characterized by a TCR beta motif composed of about eight highly homologous amino acid variants. According to the report, matched synovial fluid samples from ankylosing spondylitis patients were significantly enriched for the disease-linked clones. The disease-linked clones showed a CD8+ phenotype and occurred at relatively low frequencies in peripheral blood. Some of the motif variants had been reported before in the synovial fluid and blood of reactive arthritis patients, a finding that suggests common disease-initiation mechanisms.

The table lists this clonotype with many counts. Its antigen is currently not known. Base qualities are not at hand, and no much larger clone is one base apart. CDR1 and CDR2 are drawn from the germline V gene (reference sequence): DFQATT, SNEGSKA. The germline ends are 8 bases apart after V is trimmed by 6 bases and J by 3 bases. Measured from the cysteine to the phenylalanine, the CDR3 is 11 residues long. Only the CDR3 region is kept as DNA, spanning 33 bases read in frame from base 1. Sequencing was carried out with an Illumina HiSeq 2500. Quantitative 5'-RACE with molecular barcodes was used to prepare TCR beta libraries. Per the source publication's procedure: To identify disease-linked TCR variants, a new computational method was used, one built on a probabilistic model of VDJ rearrangement. TCRdb trimmed public reads at Q25 via fastp, called clones via MiXCR and kept in-frame beta chains. Every entry covers one CDR3 protein and lists the most common genes and DNA from its rows. These V and J calls are TCRdb output, not the study's own analysis. The sample table lists nearly 350,000 distinct CDR3 sequences, about 15% of them with a count of one. The ten largest account for around 1% of the sample.

This chain joins TRBV20-1 to TRBJ1-1; the D gene identity is not certain. The sequence derives from a male donor with ankylosing spondylitis or in good health (not recorded which). Material: blood, either unsorted or a sorted T cell fraction (not recorded which). The DNA is as follows: TGCAGTGCCAGCCTAGACACTGAAGCTTTCTTT. Its protein reads: CSASLDTEAFF.